The 10 T cell receptor beta chains in this list originate from one sample, sequenced in a study of blood T cell repertoires in COVID-19 (dated by TCRdb to about 2020). Library preparation employed the immunoSEQ multiplex PCR assay. This is the immuneACCESS table as TCRdb keeps it, with only in-frame sequences that have V and J called. A part of the clones is gone; compared with another copy, unresolved V genes explain less than half, and the rest is unexplained. Counted in this sample were about 76,000 clones; approximately 90% of them appeared once. The ten largest make up roughly 8.5% of the sample. The sequencing sample was made of peripheral blood. These TCRs come from a man aged 25-45 years with acute or convalescent COVID-19.

The V gene is TRBV7-3, the J gene TRBJ1-1; no reliable D call. This CDR3 has 14 residues. V was shortened by 1 base and J by 0 bases, with 6 bases between the two germline ends. Germline V gene data show CDR1 as SGHTA and CDR2 as FQGTGA. Here the CDR3 reads CASSLNGLNTEAFF. The DNA of the CDR3 is TGTGCCAGCAGCTTAAACGGGTTGAACACTGAAGCTTTCTTT.

This rearrangement joins TRBV24-1 to TRBJ2-1; 9 bases are a match to TRBD1. Germline CDR1 reads KGHDR; CDR2 reads SFDVKD. The CDR3 spans 18 residues. V dropped 1 base and J dropped 5; count of bases not matched to a gene: 11. The CDR3 DNA reads as TGTGCCACCAGTGATTTTAGGGACAGGGAGGGGCAACACAATGAGCAGTTCTTC. As protein: CATSDFRDREGQHNEQFF.

The V gene is TRBV5-1, the J gene TRBJ1-4; a possible D gene is TRBD1 (5 bases). In germline, CDR1 is SGHRS, CDR2 YFSETQ. V was clipped by 0 bases and J by 5 bases, with 8 bases between them. This CDR3 contains 14 residues. The CDR3 DNA reads as TGCGCCAGCAGCTTGGCAGGGAACAATGAAAAACTGTTTTTT. Its protein is CASSLAGNNEKLFF.

This rearrangement joins TRBV23-1 to TRBJ1-2; D unresolved. TRBV23-1 is an ORF, and what it does is uncertain. The CDR3 sequence is 9 residues long. The CDR3 sequence: CDPRGGYTF. CDR3 sequence (DNA): TGCGACCCCCGGGGTGGTTACACCTTC.

The chain employs TRBV12-5 and TRBJ2-7; 10 positions agree with TRBD2. This CDR3 spans 14 amino acids. CDR1 is LGHNT, CDR2 FRNRAP, per germline. The ends lost 3 bases at V and 8 bases at J; junction bases unmatched: 7. CDR3 nucleotides: TGTGCTAGTGGTTTCGGAGCGGGAGGGAGTAAGCAGTACTTC. Its translation is CASGFGAGGSKQYF.

Only one count was recorded for this clone. V gene TRBV6-5 combines with J gene TRBJ2-3; 7 bases align to TRBD1. The CDR3 totals 14 residues. Trimming cost V 9 bases and J 1 base; bases outside gene matches: 7. Germline V gene sequence: CDR1 MNHEY, CDR2 SVGAGI. The CDR3 nucleotides are TGTGCCAGTTGGAAAACAGGGGGCACAGATACGCAGTATTTT. Protein product: CASWKTGGTDTQYF.

The chain couples TRBV6-1 to TRBJ1-5, with 10 bases aligning to TRBD1. Germline lookup yields CDR1 MNHNS and CDR2 SASEGT. The junction had 6 bases not matched to a gene; V was cut back by 2 bases and J by 5 bases. The CDR3 has 16 amino acids. CDR3 sequence reads: CASSERDRGLHQPQHF. CDR3 sequence (DNA): TGTGCCAGCAGTGAAAGGGACAGGGGACTACATCAGCCCCAGCATTTT.

V is TRBV7-3 and J is TRBJ2-5; D ambiguous. Per the germline V gene, CDR1 is SGHTA and CDR2 is FQGTGA. There are 12 residues in the CDR3. V shed 5 bases and J shed 9 bases, with 13 bases lying between them. Written as DNA, the CDR3 is TGTGCCAGCAGCCGTCGCGTGAGGTCCCAGTACTTC. This sequence encodes CASSRRVRSQYF.

The chain recombines TRBV27 with TRBJ2-1, with TRBD2 matching over 9 bases. Trimming took 4 bases from V and 5 from J; bases not matched to a gene: 3. The germline gives CDR1 MNHEY, CDR2 SMNVEV (reference sequence). The CDR3 is made up of 14 amino acids. The CDR3 DNA reads as TGTGCCAGCAGTTCCGGGACTAGCCACAATGAGCAGTTCTTC. The encoded protein is CASSSGTSHNEQFF.

The rearrangement uses TRBV7-8 and TRBJ2-2, with D tentatively TRBD2 (6 bases). The CDR3 spans 15 residues. The germline V gene encodes CDR1 SGHVS and CDR2 FQNEAQ. The V end lost 3 bases, the J end lost 4 bases, and 12 bases lay between the germline ends. CDR3 sequence reads: CASSLKDYLTGELFF. CDR3 bases: TGTGCCAGCAGCTTGAAGGACTACCTCACCGGGGAGCTGTTTTTT.